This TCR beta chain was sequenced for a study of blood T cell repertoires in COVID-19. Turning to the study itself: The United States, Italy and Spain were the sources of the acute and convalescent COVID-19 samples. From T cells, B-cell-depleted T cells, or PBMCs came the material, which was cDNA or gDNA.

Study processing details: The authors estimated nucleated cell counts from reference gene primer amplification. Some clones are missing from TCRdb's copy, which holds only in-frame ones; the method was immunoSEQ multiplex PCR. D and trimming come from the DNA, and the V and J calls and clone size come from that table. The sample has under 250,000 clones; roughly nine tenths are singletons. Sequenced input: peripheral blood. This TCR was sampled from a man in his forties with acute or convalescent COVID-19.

In DNA, the CDR3 is TGTGCCAGCAGCCCCCTGGACAGGAGTTTTTTCAATGAGCAGTTCTTC. Translated: CASSPLDRSFFNEQFF. The chain combines TRBV3-1 (or the pseudogene TRBV3-2) with TRBJ2-1; 7 nucleotides align to TRBD1. V gave up 4 bases and J gave up 6 bases; unmatched junction bases: 12. The CDR3 runs to 16 residues. The germline V gene encodes CDR1 LGHDT and CDR2 YNNKEL (reference sequence).